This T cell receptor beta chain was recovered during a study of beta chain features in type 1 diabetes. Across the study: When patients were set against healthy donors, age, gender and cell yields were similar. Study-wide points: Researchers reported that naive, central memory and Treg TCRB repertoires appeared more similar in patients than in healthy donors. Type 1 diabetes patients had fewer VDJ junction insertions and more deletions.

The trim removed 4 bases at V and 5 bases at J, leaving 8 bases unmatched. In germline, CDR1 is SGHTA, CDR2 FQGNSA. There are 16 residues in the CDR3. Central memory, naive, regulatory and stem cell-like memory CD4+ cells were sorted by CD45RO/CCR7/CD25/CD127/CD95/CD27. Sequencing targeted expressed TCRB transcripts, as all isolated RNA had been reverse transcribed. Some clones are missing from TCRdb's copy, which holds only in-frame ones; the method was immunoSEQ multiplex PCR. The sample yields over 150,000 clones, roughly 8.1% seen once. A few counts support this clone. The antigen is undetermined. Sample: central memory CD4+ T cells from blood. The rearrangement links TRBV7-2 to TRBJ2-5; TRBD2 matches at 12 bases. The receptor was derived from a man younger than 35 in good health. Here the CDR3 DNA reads TGTGCCAGCAGCTCTAGCGGGAGGGAGACCGGGGAGACCCAGTACTTC. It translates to CASSSSGRETGETQYF.